This T cell receptor beta chain was recorded in a study of blood T cell repertoires in COVID-19. Original handling: Using reference gene primer amplification, nucleated cell counts were estimated. This table comes from immunoSEQ multiplex PCR, and its TCRdb copy is limited to in-frame clones, with some not included. V and J calls and clone size come straight from that table; D and trimming were deduced from the DNA. This sample has roughly 97,000 clones, with 80% to 90% found just once. The CDR3 covers 16 residues. Germline CDR1 is KGHSH and CDR2 is LQKENI. V lost 1 base, J lost 5 bases, and 17 bases lay in between.

The clonotype originates from a man in his sixties with acute or convalescent COVID-19. The chain has TRBV18 and TRBJ1-1, with D maybe TRBD1 (6 bases). The sample consisted of peripheral blood. CDR3 DNA: TGTGCCAGCTCACCACAACAGGGTTTTGATGGTACTGAAGCTTTCTTT. Its protein is CASSPQQGFDGTEAFF.